This passage covers 5 T cell receptor beta chains from one sample sequenced in a study of cytomegalovirus exposure and HLA in healthy donors. PCR used 60 Vbeta primers and 13 Jbeta primers. Using immunoSEQ multiplex PCR, the repertoire was profiled, and TCRdb retains in-frame clones only, with some absent. The sample consists of some 82,000 clones, 65% to 85% of them appearing once. Sequencing used PBMCs. All receptors derive from a woman aged 45 to 65 in good health and CMV-seronegative.

This clone showed up just a few times. This sequence joins TRBV19 and TRBJ2-5; TRBD1 is a possible D gene (5 bases). The DNA end is a closer match to TRBJ2-7, so the J assignment may be wrong. Per the germline V gene, CDR1 is LNHDA and CDR2 is SQIVND (reference sequence). The CDR3 totals 13 residues. CDR3 DNA sequence: TGTGCCAGTAGTATTAGGCAGGGCTACGAGCAGTACTTC. It translates to CASSIRQGYEQYF.

The J gene is TRBJ2-1, the V gene TRBV2, with TRBD1 as a possible D gene (5 bases). This CDR3 has 13 amino acids. Per germline, CDR1 SNHLY and CDR2 FYNNEI. Deletions cut 10 bases from V and 5 bases from J, with 15 bases between. CDR3: CATKARTNNEQFF. The DNA for the CDR3 is TGTGCCACCAAAGCACGGACAAACAATGAGCAGTTCTTC. Using reference TRBV2 and TRBJ2-1 for the parts outside the CDR3, the full variable domain is EPEVTQTPSHQVTQMGQEVILRCVPISNHLYFYWYRQILGQKVEFLVSFYNNEISEKSEIFDDQFSVERPDGSNFTLKIRSTKLEDSAMYFCATKARTNNEQFFGPGTRLTVL.

CDR3: CATLETGTAYNEQFF. The CDR3 region has the DNA TGTGCCACCCTAGAGACCGGGACAGCCTACAATGAGCAGTTCTTC. This rearrangement joins TRBV15 to TRBJ2-1; 7 bases are shared with TRBD1. Losses at the gene ends were 8 bases for V and 2 bases for J; bases not matched to a gene: 9. This CDR3 region has 15 residues. From germline, CDR1 is LNHNV and CDR2 YYDKDF (reference sequence).

This clone was counted only a few times. The rearrangement links TRBV5-4 to TRBJ2-1, with a possible D match to TRBD1 (6 bases). In germline, CDR1 is SGHNT, CDR2 YYREEE (reference sequence). The CDR3 totals 12 residues. Trimming removed 3 bases at V and 9 bases at J, with 10 bases between. The CDR3 loop reads CASSYQGSEQFF. CDR3 nucleotides: TGTGCCAGCAGCTACCAGGGGAGTGAGCAGTTCTTC.

With regard to this clone: Other DNA sequences in the sample encode the same CDR3. The V gene is TRBV5-1, the J gene TRBJ1-1, with a possible D match to TRBD1 (5 bases). Germline V gene data show CDR1 as SGHRS and CDR2 as YFSETQ. The CDR3 has 15 residues. V was clipped by 1 base and J by 5 bases, with 15 bases between them. The CDR3 here is CASSLFPTANTEAFF. The CDR3 DNA is TGCGCCAGCAGCTTGTTTCCGACAGCCAATACTGAAGCTTTCTTT. The full variable domain, in which reference TRBV5-1 and TRBJ1-1 provide the parts outside the CDR3, is KAGVTQTPRYLIKTRGQQVTLSCSPISGHRSVSWYQQTPGQGLQFLFEYFSETQRNKGNFPGRFSGRQFSNSRSEMNVSTLELGDSALYLCASSLFPTANTEAFFGQGTRLTVV.